The clone carrying this T cell receptor beta chain showed up just once. In the authors' workflow: Amplification of reference gene primers was used by the study to estimate nucleated cell counts. Profiled with immunoSEQ multiplex PCR; TCRdb holds only in-frame clones, not every one. The V and J calls and the clone size are those of that table, but D and trimming were determined from the DNA. Seen here are fewer than 110,000 clones, about 88% observed once, and the top ten hold roughly 6.2%. The sample belongs to a study of blood T cell repertoires in COVID-19. Whole-study context: Italy, Spain and the United States were the sources of the convalescent and acute COVID-19 samples. T cells, B-cell-depleted T cells, or PBMCs supplied cDNA or gDNA.

The CDR3 loop spans 14 amino acids. This clonotype originated in a human donor in a cohort sampled during active COVID-19. The material sequenced was peripheral blood. The rearrangement links TRBV21-1 to TRBJ2-1; no DNA check was done on the table's D call, TRBD1. TRBV21-1 is designated a pseudogene. CDR3 residues: CASSIRGRLNEQFF. In DNA, the CDR3 is TGTGCCAGCAGCATCAGGGGGCGCCTAAATGAGCAGTTCTTC.